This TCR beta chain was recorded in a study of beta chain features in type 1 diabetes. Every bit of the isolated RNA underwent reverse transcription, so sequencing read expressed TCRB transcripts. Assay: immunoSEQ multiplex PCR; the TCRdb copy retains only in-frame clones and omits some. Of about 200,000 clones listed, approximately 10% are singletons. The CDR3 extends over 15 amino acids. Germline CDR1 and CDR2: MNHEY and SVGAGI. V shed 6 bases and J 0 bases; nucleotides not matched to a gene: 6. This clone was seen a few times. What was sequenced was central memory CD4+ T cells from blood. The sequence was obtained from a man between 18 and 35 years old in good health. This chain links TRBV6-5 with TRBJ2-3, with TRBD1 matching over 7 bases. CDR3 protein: CASRTAQGSTDTQYF. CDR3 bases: TGTGCCAGCAGGACTGCACAGGGGAGCACAGATACGCAGTATTTT.